These 19 T cell receptor beta chains share one sample of origin, sequenced in a study of shared clonotypes between healthy human individuals. TCRdb keeps only in-frame clones here, not all; method: immunoSEQ multiplex PCR. This sample has roughly 1 million clones; around 78% occur once, and the top ten carry approximately 0.5%. The sample taken for sequencing was memory CD4+ T cells from PBMCs. This sample's subset: CD45RA-negative fraction. These receptors were obtained from a man between 18 and 35 years old in good health. Some clones in this sample may be carry-over from other donors' samples.

Comments on this clone: Distinct nucleotide sequences in the sample also encode this CDR3. In DNA, the CDR3 is TGTGCCAGCTCACCAGACAGGGGAAACACCATATATTTT. Translation: CASSPDRGNTIYF. The chain is built from TRBV18 and TRBJ1-3, with D possibly matching TRBD1 (6 bases). Germline V gives CDR1 KGHSH, CDR2 LQKENI. V was clipped by 2 bases and J by 4 bases, with 6 bases between them. The CDR3 loop spans 13 amino acids.

V gene TRBV5-1 combines with J gene TRBJ2-7; possibly TRBD1 or TRBD2 for D (5 bases each). CDR1 SGHRS and CDR2 YFSETQ come from the germline V gene. This CDR3 comprises 14 residues. V was clipped by 1 base and J by 7 bases, with 15 bases between them. The CDR3 loop reads CASSLSGIGGEQYF. CDR3 in DNA: TGCGCCAGCAGCTTGTCAGGAATTGGGGGAGAGCAGTACTTC. The full variable domain, in which reference TRBV5-1 and TRBJ2-7 provide the parts outside the CDR3, is KAGVTQTPRYLIKTRGQQVTLSCSPISGHRSVSWYQQTPGQGLQFLFEYFSETQRNKGNFPGRFSGRQFSNSRSEMNVSTLELGDSALYLCASSLSGIGGEQYFGPGTRLTVT.

The chain combines TRBV28 with TRBJ2-5; D is possibly TRBD1 (5 bases). This CDR3 has 16 amino acids. V lost 6 bases and J 0 bases, leaving 17 bases between the germline ends. Germline V CDR1 and CDR2: MDHEN, SYDVKM. The CDR3 sequence is CASSFPRWGDQETQYF. Here the CDR3 DNA reads TGTGCCAGCAGCTTCCCCCGGTGGGGCGACCAAGAGACCCAGTACTTC.

The V gene is TRBV10-2, the J gene TRBJ1-1; no clear D. The germline gives CDR1 WSHSY, CDR2 SAAADI. V lost 4 bases, J lost 0 bases, and 9 bases lay in between. This CDR3 contains 14 residues. CDR3 sequence: CASSVNYVNTEAFF. The CDR3 DNA is TGCGCCAGCAGTGTCAACTACGTGAACACTGAAGCTTTCTTT.

This chain joins TRBV7-2 and TRBJ2-5; D perhaps matches TRBD2 (5 bases). Trimming cost V 1 base and J 0 bases, with 12 bases left between them. Germline V gene lookup returns CDR1 SGHTA and CDR2 FQGNSA. CDR3 length: 16 amino acids. DNA for the CDR3: TGTGCCAGCAGCTTAGTGTTTAGCGCTTACCAAGAGACCCAGTACTTC. Translation: CASSLVFSAYQETQYF.

The chain has TRBV5-1 and TRBJ2-1; D is unclear. The CDR3 is 13 amino acids. Germline V gene lookup returns CDR1 SGHRS and CDR2 YFSETQ. Trimming pared 5 bases from V and 8 bases from J, leaving 14 bases between. The chain's CDR3 is CASRDLPVHEQFF. The CDR3 bases are TGCGCCAGCAGAGACTTACCGGTACATGAGCAGTTCTTC.

The chain joins TRBV7-6 to TRBJ2-2, with TRBD1 matching 9 bases. In germline, CDR1 is SGHVS, CDR2 FNYEAQ. Trimming at V came to 1 base and at J to 4 bases, leaving 7 bases not matched to a gene. This CDR3 is 17 amino acids long. CDR3 residues: CASSLVPPTGGTGELFF. DNA of the CDR3: TGTGCCAGCAGCTTAGTCCCTCCGACAGGGGGCACCGGGGAGCTGTTTTTT.

A word on this clone: The sample has other DNA sequences that encode this CDR3 too. The chain is built from TRBV28 and TRBJ2-6; 8 positions match TRBD1. Germline-derived CDR1 and CDR2 are MDHEN and SYDVKM. Trimming cost V 5 bases and J 1 base; bases outside gene matches: 1. This CDR3 comprises 15 residues. The CDR3 coding sequence is TGTGCCAGCAGTCGGACAGGGTCTGGGGCCAACGTCCTGACTTTC. Its protein is CASSRTGSGANVLTF.

The V call is TRBV28, the J call TRBJ1-5; TRBD1 matches 7 bases. Germline V CDR1 and CDR2: MDHEN, SYDVKM. This CDR3 has 16 residues. V shed 5 bases, J shed 4 bases, and the junction held 11 bases outside the gene matches. DNA for the CDR3: TGTGCCAGCAGTCCCACGGGACAGTCACTAAATCAGCCCCAGCATTTT. Protein: CASSPTGQSLNQPQHF.

The chain carries TRBV10-3 and TRBJ2-4, with TRBD1 as a possible D gene (6 bases). CDR1 and CDR2 (germline): ENHRY, SYGVKD. The CDR3 runs 14 residues. V lost 11 bases and J lost 2, with 16 bases in between. The CDR3, as DNA: TGTGCCGCTTCCGGGACAACTACCAAAAACATTCAGTACTTC. Its translation: CAASGTTTKNIQYF.

The CDR3 protein is CASSGTGNSGNTIYF. The CDR3 coding sequence is TGCGCCAGCAGCGGGACAGGGAACTCTGGAAACACCATATATTTT. This chain uses TRBV5-1 with TRBJ1-3, with 9 nucleotides matching TRBD1. The CDR3 length is 15 residues. Per germline, CDR1 SGHRS and CDR2 YFSETQ. The junction had 2 bases not matched to a gene; V was cut back by 4 bases and J by 0 bases.

J is TRBJ1-4 and V is TRBV10-3; the D is unclear. CDR1 and CDR2 (germline): ENHRY, SYGVKD. CDR3 size: 14 residues. V dropped 4 bases and J dropped 7 bases, with 13 bases sitting between them. The CDR3 here is CAISGQITTEKLFF. CDR3 DNA: TGTGCCATCAGTGGTCAGATTACGACTGAAAAACTGTTTTTT.

This clone appeared a single time. The sample has other DNA sequences that encode this CDR3 too. The genes are TRBV5-1 and TRBJ1-3; weak D call: TRBD1 (5 bases). Germline V gene data show CDR1 as SGHRS and CDR2 as YFSETQ. The CDR3 is made up of 15 amino acids. V was clipped by 3 bases and J by 0 bases, with 10 bases between them. CDR3 sequence reads: CASSSTGSSGNTIYF. DNA of the CDR3: TGCGCCAGCAGCTCTACAGGTAGCTCTGGAAACACCATATATTTT.

The CDR3 loop is CASSQGPHSYEQYF. For the CDR3, the DNA is TGTGCCAGCAGCCAGGGACCGCACTCCTACGAGCAGTACTTC. The chain joins TRBV9 to TRBJ2-7; the D gene could be TRBD1 or TRBD2 (5 bases each). V was cut by 4 bases and J by 0 bases, with 11 bases left in between. From germline, CDR1 is SGDLS and CDR2 YYNGEE. The CDR3 extends over 14 amino acids.

V usage is TRBV30 and J usage is TRBJ1-1; 11 bases line up with TRBD1. Trimming took 8 bases from V and 5 from J; bases not matched to a gene: 10. Germline V gene lookup returns CDR1 GTSNPN and CDR2 SVGIG (reference sequence). The CDR3 is made up of 14 amino acids. Written as DNA, the CDR3 is TGTGCCCGAGAAACCGGGACAGGGGGGACTGAAGCTTTCTTT. It encodes CARETGTGGTEAFF.

The chain uses TRBV7-6 and TRBJ1-4, with a tentative D call TRBD1 (5 bases). The CDR3 sequence is 16 residues long. The ends were cut back, 4 bases at V and 8 bases at J, with 20 bases in the middle. The V gene's germline CDR1 is SGHVS and CDR2 FNYEAQ. In DNA form, the CDR3 reads TGTGCCAGCAGCTCGGGACCGACCCTAGGCGGGGAAAAACTGTTTTTT. This encodes CASSSGPTLGGEKLFF.

CDR3 sequence reads: CASSPLLGTGDLYGYTF. The CDR3 nucleotides are TGTGCCAGCAGCCCACTCTTGGGAACAGGGGACCTCTATGGCTACACCTTC. The genes are TRBV11-2 and TRBJ1-2; 7 bases are a match to TRBD1. V gave up 5 bases and J gave up 4 bases; unmatched junction bases: 16. Germline V gives CDR1 SGHAT, CDR2 FQNNGV. The CDR3 runs to 17 residues.

The chain links TRBV11-2 to TRBJ2-1; either TRBD1 or TRBD2 may supply D (6 bases each). V lost 0 bases to trimming and J lost 9 bases, with 21 bases between them. CDR1 and CDR2 (germline): SGHAT, FQNNGV. This CDR3 region has 17 residues. Here the CDR3 reads CASSLDIQVGGLGEQFF. The CDR3 nucleotides read TGTGCCAGCAGCTTAGATATCCAGGTAGGGGGGCTCGGTGAGCAGTTCTTC.

As to this clone: The same CDR3 also results from other DNA sequences found in this sample. The chain recombines TRBV6-6 with TRBJ2-7; D possibly corresponds to TRBD1 (6 bases). V lost 0 bases and J lost 2, with 8 bases in between. The CDR3 extends over 14 amino acids. Germline V gene sequence: CDR1 MNHNY, CDR2 SVGAGI (reference sequence). This CDR3 reads CASSYSGGPYEQYF. The CDR3 DNA reads TGTGCCAGCAGTTACTCAGGGGGTCCCTACGAGCAGTACTTC.